The 9 T cell receptor beta chains in this list originate from one sample, sequenced in a study of cytomegalovirus exposure and HLA in healthy donors. With 60 Vbeta and 13 Jbeta primers, the PCR was carried out. TCRdb's copy holds only in-frame clones and misses some; the assay was immunoSEQ multiplex PCR. Of about 160,000 clones in the sample, around three quarters were seen once. Sequencing was done on a sample of PBMCs. These receptors were collected from a man aged 45-60 years in good health and CMV-seropositive.

The chain links TRBV7-9 to TRBJ2-5; 8 bases are shared with TRBD1. Trimming removed 6 bases from V and 0 bases from J; junction bases left unmatched: 6. The CDR3 consists of 15 residues. Germline V gives CDR1 SEHNR, CDR2 FQNEAQ (reference sequence). This CDR3 reads CASRLDREYQETQYF. The CDR3 DNA sequence: TGTGCCAGCAGATTGGACAGGGAGTACCAAGAGACCCAGTACTTC.

The chain uses TRBV19 and TRBJ1-5, with a weak D call TRBD1 (5 bases). CDR3 length: 15 residues. The V gene's germline CDR1 is LNHDA and CDR2 SQIVND (reference sequence). The V gene lost 3 bases and the J gene lost 2 bases, with 11 bases spanning the gap. CDR3 bases: TGTGCCAGTAGTATGTTCGCCAGGGGCAATCAGCCCCAGCATTTT. As protein: CASSMFARGNQPQHF.

V and J are TRBV6-1 and TRBJ1-1, with D unclear. Trimming stripped 6 bases from V and 1 base from J, with 15 bases between. The CDR3 is 15 residues long. Germline V lookup: CDR1 MNHNS, CDR2 SASEGT. The CDR3 reads CASRGPTSTNTEAFF. For the CDR3, the DNA is TGTGCCAGCAGGGGCCCAACGTCAACGAACACTGAAGCTTTCTTT.

J is TRBJ2-1 and V is TRBV6-1; possibly TRBD1 for D (6 bases). V was clipped by 6 bases and J by 1 base, with 13 bases between them. Germline V gene data show CDR1 as MNHNS and CDR2 as SASEGT. This CDR3 region has 15 residues. The CDR3 spells CASRDTQGSYNEQFF. As DNA, the CDR3 is TGTGCCAGCAGAGATACACAGGGTTCCTACAATGAGCAGTTCTTC.

V and J are TRBV27 and TRBJ2-1, with TRBD2 matching over 16 bases. Germline loops: CDR1 MNHEY, CDR2 SMNVEV (reference sequence). V was pared by 7 bases and J by 7 bases, with 19 bases of the junction left unmatched. This CDR3 is built from 20 residues. The CDR3 DNA reads TGTGCCAGCACCCCTTTCCCCGGGACTAGCGGGGGGGCCTCCGAAAATGAGCAGTTCTTC. Translation gives CASTPFPGTSGGASENEQFF.

The J gene is TRBJ1-1, the V gene TRBV9; TRBD1 agrees at 10 bases. J gave up 2 bases and V 4 bases, and 8 bases lay outside the gene matches. The CDR3 consists of 16 residues. Germline CDR1 reads SGDLS; CDR2 reads YYNGEE. The CDR3 loop reads CASSPSGQGGNTEAFF. The CDR3 DNA sequence: TGTGCCAGCAGCCCGTCAGGACAGGGGGGAAACACTGAAGCTTTCTTT.

CDR3 bases: TGCGCCAGCAGCCAGGACGGGACAGCGAACACCGGGGAGCTGTTTTTT. Amino acid sequence: CASSQDGTANTGELFF. This chain joins TRBV4-3 and TRBJ2-2; 7 nucleotides agree with TRBD1. The CDR3 totals 16 residues. The germline gives CDR1 LGHNA, CDR2 YSLEER. V lost 3 bases, J lost 0 bases, and 4 bases stayed unmatched.

The rearrangement links TRBV21-1 to TRBJ2-7; the table's TRBD2 call for D was not verified on the DNA. TRBV21-1 is deemed a pseudogene. CDR3 length equals 14 residues. The CDR3 reads CASSKARSLREQYF. DNA for the CDR3: TGTGCCAGCAGCAAAGCTCGGAGTCTCCGGGAGCAGTACTTC.

The chain recombines TRBV20-1 with TRBJ1-2; no clear D gene. Germline CDR1 and CDR2: DFQATT and SNEGSKA (reference sequence). V lost 0 bases and J 8 bases, leaving 7 bases between the germline ends. The CDR3 totals 11 residues. The CDR3 DNA follows: TGCAGTGCTAGAGATTCTAGAGGCTACACCTTC. Protein sequence: CSARDSRGYTF.